The entry that follows covers one T cell receptor (beta chain) sequence. The antigen remains undetermined. This table comes from immunoSEQ multiplex PCR, and its TCRdb copy is limited to in-frame clones, with some not included. The sample holds about 130,000 clones, approximately 88% seen once. This entry belongs to a study of T cells in localized non-small cell lung cancer. General observations from the study: A median of about 60 of the top 100 tumor clones appeared in adjacent lung, which was paired and uninvolved.

The CDR3 is 19 amino acids. Germline V gives CDR1 LNHDA, CDR2 SQIVND (reference sequence). V trimming: 3 bases; J trimming: 0 bases; junction bases outside the gene matches: 11. This chain links TRBV19 with TRBJ2-4; 10 bases match TRBD2. This sample comprised peripheral blood, obtained before any cancer treatment. This sequence originates from a female donor over 55 with stage I lung adenocarcinoma. As DNA, the CDR3 is TGTGCCAGTAGTATCGCAGGAGCGGGAGGGAAACTAGCCAAAAACATTCAGTACTTC. Its protein product is CASSIAGAGGKLAKNIQYF.